This record covers a single T cell receptor beta chain. This record belongs to a study of T cell changes during pregnancy in multiple sclerosis. Assay used: immunoSEQ multiplex PCR; TCRdb lists only in-frame clones, some missing. In the table there are roughly 40,000 clones, approximately 92% of which are singletons. The V end lost 2 bases, the J end lost 6 bases, and 13 bases lay between the germline ends. CDR1 and CDR2 from the germline V gene are MDHEN and SYDVKM. The CDR3 loop spans 14 amino acids. The V and J genes are TRBV28 and TRBJ2-5, with D maybe TRBD1 (6 bases). The sequence was obtained from a female donor with multiple sclerosis, enrolled in a pregnancy study. Sequenced material: peripheral blood, taken before pregnancy. CDR3 bases: TGTGCCAGCAGTTTAACCAGGGGTGGGAAGACCCAGTACTTC. This codes for CASSLTRGGKTQYF.